These 6 T cell receptor beta chains originate from one sample sequenced in a study of T-cell reconstitution after alpha-beta-depleted transplantation in children. The authors prepared the TCRbeta library with unique molecular identifiers. TCRdb reprocessed the PCR reads with MiXCR, giving one entry per CDR3 protein. The sample includes approximately 350,000 distinct CDR3 sequences, around 15% of them seen just once. Sequencing was performed on PBMCs, mostly from graft donor cells, taken 360 days after TCRalphabeta/CD19-depleted stem cell transplant. The receptors were gathered from a male patient aged 2 to 9 who had a stem cell transplant for acute lymphoblastic leukemia, so the T cells may come from the graft donor.

This clonotype was counted many times. The genes are TRBV2 and TRBJ2-1; D is uncertain. The germline CDR1 and CDR2 sequences are SNHLY and FYNNEI. The CDR3 extends over 14 amino acids. Trimming took 6 bases from V and 5 from J, leaving 14 bases between them. The CDR3 region is CASSDGIGDNEQFF. Written as DNA, the CDR3 is TGTGCCAGCAGCGACGGCATTGGGGACAATGAGCAGTTCTTC.

This clonotype was picked up a small number of times. The chain uses TRBV5-1 and TRBJ2-7; D tentatively fits TRBD1 or TRBD2 (5 bases each). Trimming stripped 4 bases from V and 7 bases from J, with 24 bases between. The CDR3 is made up of 16 amino acids. Germline CDR1 SGHRS, CDR2 YFSETQ. The DNA of the CDR3 is TGCGCCAGCAGCCCTTGGGGGTTCCAGGTCCGTGGGGAGCAGTACTTC. Translated: CASSPWGFQVRGEQYF.

This clonotype was seen only a few times. The chain couples TRBV11-2 to TRBJ2-5; 13 bases are a match to TRBD2. After removal of 4 bases from V and 1 base from J, the junction contained 6 bases not matched to a gene. This CDR3 is built from 17 residues. CDR1 is SGHAT and CDR2 is FQNNGV in the germline V gene. The CDR3 region has the DNA TGTGCCAGCAGCTCTCGGACTAGCGGGAGAGGCCAAGAGACCCAGTACTTC. This gives the protein CASSSRTSGRGQETQYF.

There are many counts of this clonotype. The rearrangement joins TRBV4-1 to TRBJ2-1; 8 bases are shared with TRBD2. The CDR3 loop spans 13 amino acids. Germline-derived CDR1 and CDR2 are MGHRA and YSYEKL. J lost 9 bases, V lost 0 bases, and 1 base had no gene match. CDR3 coding DNA: TGCGCCAGCAGCCAAGACGCGGGGGGTGAGCAGTTCTTC. This translates into CASSQDAGGEQFF.

This clonotype was detected only a few times. The V gene is TRBV9, the J gene TRBJ2-3; no clear D. V was trimmed by 1 base and J by 0 bases, leaving 9 bases between them. Germline lookup yields CDR1 SGDLS and CDR2 YYNGEE. The CDR3 length is 15 residues. In DNA form, the CDR3 reads TGTGCCAGCAGCGTATCCCCTGCTAGCACAGATACGCAGTATTTT. Translation: CASSVSPASTDTQYF.

This clonotype was recorded a few times. The V and J genes are TRBV28 and TRBJ1-4, with TRBD1 as a possible D gene (5 bases). CDR1 is MDHEN, CDR2 SYDVKM, per germline. This CDR3 contains 16 residues. Trimming stripped 4 bases from V and 1 base from J, with 13 bases between. This chain's CDR3 is CASSSLAGETNEKLFF. The CDR3 coding sequence is TGTGCCAGCAGTTCCCTGGCGGGGGAAACTAATGAAAAACTGTTTTTT. Based on the CDR3 plus reference TRBV28 and TRBJ1-4, the full variable domain is DVKVTQSSRYLVKRTGEKVFLECVQDMDHENMFWYRQDPGLGLRLIYFSYDVKMKEKGDIPEGYSVSREKKERFSLILESASTNQTSMYLCASSSLAGETNEKLFFGSGTQLSVL.